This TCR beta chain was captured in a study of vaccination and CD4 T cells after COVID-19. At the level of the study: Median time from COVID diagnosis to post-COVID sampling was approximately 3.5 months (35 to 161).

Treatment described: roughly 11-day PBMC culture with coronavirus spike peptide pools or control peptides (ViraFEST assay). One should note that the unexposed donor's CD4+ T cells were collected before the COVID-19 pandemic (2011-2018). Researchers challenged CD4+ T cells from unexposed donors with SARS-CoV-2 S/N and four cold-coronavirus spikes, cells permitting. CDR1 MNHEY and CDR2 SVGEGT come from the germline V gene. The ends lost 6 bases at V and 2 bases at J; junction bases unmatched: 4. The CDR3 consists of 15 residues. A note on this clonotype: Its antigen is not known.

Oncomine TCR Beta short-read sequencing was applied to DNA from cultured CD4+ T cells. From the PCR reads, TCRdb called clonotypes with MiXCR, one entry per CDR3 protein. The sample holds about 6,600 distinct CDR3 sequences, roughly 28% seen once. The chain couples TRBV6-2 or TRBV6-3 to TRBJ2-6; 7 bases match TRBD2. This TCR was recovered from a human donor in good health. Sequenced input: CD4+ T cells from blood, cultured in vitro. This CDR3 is CASSYAGAGANVLTF. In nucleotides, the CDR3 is TGTGCCAGCAGCTACGCGGGGGCTGGGGCCAACGTCCTGACTTTC.